This T cell receptor (beta chain) was obtained from a study of blood T cell repertoires in COVID-19. In the study overall: Material from acute and convalescent COVID-19 was sourced from the United States, Italy and Spain. From T cells, B-cell-depleted T cells, or PBMCs came the material, which was cDNA or gDNA.

Per the original methods: Reference gene primers were amplified, and this amplification served to estimate nucleated cell counts. Libraries were prepared by immunoSEQ multiplex PCR; TCRdb keeps only in-frame clonotypes and omits some of them. The DNA was the basis for D and trimming; V, J and clone size are from that table. Seen here are tens of thousands of clones, about 88% observed once, and the top ten hold under 15%. Looked up from germline, CDR1 is SQVTM and CDR2 is ANQGSEA. This CDR3 is built from 13 residues. Losses at the gene ends were 7 bases for V and 3 bases for J; bases not matched to a gene: 8.

This receptor was taken from a man in his 70s with active COVID-19. The sample consisted of peripheral blood. This sequence joins TRBV29-1 and TRBJ1-2; 7 nucleotides line up with TRBD1. CDR3 region: CSAGDRRDYGYTF. Here the CDR3 DNA reads TGCAGCGCCGGGGACAGACGGGACTATGGCTACACCTTC. Looking up the rest from reference TRBV29-1 and TRBJ1-2 gives the full variable domain: SAVISQKPSRDICQRGTSLTIQCQVDSQVTMMFWYRQQPGQSLTLIATANQGSEATYESGFVIDKFPISRPNLTFSTLTVSNMSPEDSSIYLCSAGDRRDYGYTFGSGTRLTVV.